Listed here are 18 T cell receptor beta chains from one sample, sequenced in a study of naive and memory T cell subsets. An equimolar mix of two oligonucleotides served as the beta constant-region primer for TRBC1 and TRBC2. TCRdb redid the calling of the UMI-ligation and nested PCR reads with MiXCR, one entry per CDR3 protein. The sample carries 140,000 to 150,000 distinct CDR3 sequences, about a sixth recorded once. The sequenced sample consisted of naive CD4+ T cells from blood. These receptors were obtained from a human donor in good health.

This rearrangement joins TRBV11-2 to TRBJ1-1; D call uncertain. The CDR3 extends over 15 amino acids. Germline V gene lookup returns CDR1 SGHAT and CDR2 FQNNGV. V was clipped by 5 bases and J by 4 bases, with 17 bases between them. Here the CDR3 reads CASSPDWRGGTEAFF. CDR3 nucleotide sequence: TGTGCCAGCAGCCCAGACTGGCGGGGAGGCACTGAAGCTTTCTTT.

The table lists this clonotype with a count of one. V gene TRBV12-3 or TRBV12-4 combines with J gene TRBJ2-7; 9 positions match TRBD1. The CDR3 length is 14 residues. The V gene end was trimmed by 9 bases and the J gene end by 1 base; junction bases not matched to a gene: 7. CDR3 bases: TGTGCCAGTAGGACGGGACAGGGTTCCTACGAGCAGTACTTC. Translated: CASRTGQGSYEQYF.

The sample holds a few counts of this clonotype. The chain has TRBV5-4 and TRBJ2-5; possible D gene TRBD2, 6 bases. The CDR3 loop spans 16 amino acids. Germline V lookup: CDR1 SGHNT, CDR2 YYREEE (reference sequence). V was trimmed by 4 bases and J by 5 bases, leaving 21 bases between them. The CDR3: CASSPRPTGDWETQYF. The CDR3 DNA follows: TGTGCCAGCAGCCCCCGGCCGACGGGGGATTGGGAGACCCAGTACTTC.

This clonotype appeared a few times. The genes are TRBV18 and TRBJ2-7; no firm D call. The CDR3 covers 13 residues. Germline loops: CDR1 KGHSH, CDR2 LQKENI. V gave up 0 bases and J gave up 4 bases, with 7 bases separating them. The CDR3 region is CASSPPSLYEQYF. CDR3 sequence (DNA): TGTGCCAGCTCACCACCGAGCTTGTACGAGCAGTACTTC.

The chain combines TRBV18 with TRBJ2-5, with a weak D call TRBD1 (5 bases). The CDR3 runs to 16 residues. Trimming shortened V by 3 bases and J by 4 bases, and 18 bases separated the two germline ends. CDR1 KGHSH and CDR2 LQKENI come from the germline V gene. CDR3 coding DNA: TGTGCCAGCTCACCCCCCTATGCCAGGACACGAGAGACCCAGTACTTC. Translating it yields CASSPPYARTRETQYF.

The V gene is TRBV2, the J gene TRBJ2-7; D is uncertain. Germline V CDR1 and CDR2: SNHLY, FYNNEI. The length of the CDR3 is 13 residues. Trimming stripped 6 bases from V and 6 bases from J, with 15 bases between. The CDR3 nucleotides read TGTGCCAGCAGCCCCAACGGGTTATCCGAGCAGTACTTC. Translated, it gives CASSPNGLSEQYF.

The chain employs TRBV7-3 and TRBJ1-6; no firm D call. CDR3 length equals 15 residues. The germline V gene encodes CDR1 SGHTA and CDR2 FQGTGA. The germline V and J ends were trimmed by 5 bases and 6 bases, with 14 bases remaining between them. The CDR3 DNA sequence: TGTGCCAGCAGCCCCCGGGCGGGCCCTAATTCACCCCTCCACTTT. Protein: CASSPRAGPNSPLHF. Full variable domain (rest looked up from reference TRBV7-3 and TRBJ1-6): GAGVSQTPSNKVTEKGKYVELRCDPISGHTALYWYRQSLGQGPEFLIYFQGTGAADDSGLPNDRFFAVRPEGSVSTLKIQRTERGDSAVYLCASSPRAGPNSPLHFGNGTRLTVT.

This chain connects TRBV29-1 to TRBJ2-3; D unresolved. The CDR3 length is 14 residues. Trimming took off 4 bases at V and 6 bases at J, with 17 bases between the two ends. In germline, CDR1 is SQVTM, CDR2 ANQGSEA. The CDR3 coding sequence is TGCAGCGTTGCGCCTAGACCCTGGATGGATACGCAGTATTTT. Its protein product is CSVAPRPWMDTQYF.

Only a few counts were recorded for this clonotype. The V and J genes are TRBV5-4 and TRBJ2-1, with D perhaps TRBD1 (5 bases). Trimming left V 10 bases short and J 0 bases short, with 11 bases between. The CDR3 runs to 13 residues. Germline loops: CDR1 SGHNT, CDR2 YYREEE (reference sequence). CDR3 loop: CAWGPSSYNEQFF. CDR3 sequence (DNA): TGTGCCTGGGGCCCTAGCTCCTACAATGAGCAGTTCTTC.

The chain is built from TRBV7-9 and TRBJ1-4; 7 nucleotides agree with TRBD1. Germline V CDR1 and CDR2: SEHNR, FQNEAQ (reference sequence). The CDR3 length is 15 residues. The junction had 5 bases not matched to a gene; V was cut back by 4 bases and J by 3 bases. This CDR3 is CASSSRQGANEKLFF. The DNA of the CDR3 is TGTGCCAGCAGCTCCCGACAGGGTGCTAATGAAAAACTGTTTTTT.

V and J are TRBV29-1 and TRBJ1-2, with D perhaps matching TRBD1 (5 bases). Looked up from germline, CDR1 is SQVTM and CDR2 is ANQGSEA. Trimming removed 6 bases from V and 4 bases from J, with 15 bases in between. This CDR3 comprises 13 residues. The CDR3 DNA follows: TGCAGCGTCTACCACCACAGGACCTATGGCTACACCTTC. It translates to CSVYHHRTYGYTF.

V gene TRBV6-1 combines with J gene TRBJ2-7; 10 bases agree with TRBD1. Trimming at V came to 7 bases and at J to 5 bases, leaving 14 bases not matched to a gene. The germline V gene encodes CDR1 MNHNS and CDR2 SASEGT. The CDR3 extends over 16 amino acids. CDR3 sequence reads: CASIGLDGTGAHEQYF. Written as DNA, the CDR3 is TGTGCCAGCATTGGACTCGACGGGACAGGGGCCCACGAGCAGTACTTC.

This clonotype was recorded a few times. The chain has TRBV5-1 and TRBJ1-1; D is unclear. The CDR3 length is 17 residues. Germline CDR1 and CDR2: SGHRS and YFSETQ. Trimming removed 4 bases at V and 5 bases at J, with 24 bases between. The CDR3 here is CASSPRNHREVRTEAFF. The CDR3 region has the DNA TGCGCCAGCAGCCCCCGAAACCACCGCGAAGTACGAACTGAAGCTTTCTTT.

The CDR3 loop is CSVALDTEAFF. Here the CDR3 DNA reads TGCAGCGTTGCCCTCGACACTGAAGCTTTCTTT. This chain links TRBV29-1 with TRBJ1-1, with D uncertain. V gave up 4 bases and J gave up 3 bases, with 6 bases separating them. The CDR3 contains 11 residues. The germline gives CDR1 SQVTM, CDR2 ANQGSEA.

This chain connects TRBV13 to TRBJ2-7; 7 positions match TRBD1. Trimming at V came to 5 bases and at J to 2 bases, leaving 9 bases not matched to a gene. This CDR3 comprises 15 residues. Germline CDR1 is PRHDT and CDR2 is FYEKMQ (reference sequence). CDR3 nucleotides: TGTGCCAGCAGCGGTCGGTCCGGGACAGCCTACGAGCAGTACTTC. It specifies CASSGRSGTAYEQYF.

The J gene is TRBJ2-3, the V gene TRBV7-9, with TRBD2 as a possible D gene (5 bases). V lost 5 bases and J lost 3, with 18 bases in between. CDR3 length equals 16 residues. The V gene's germline CDR1 is SEHNR and CDR2 FQNEAQ (reference sequence). The CDR3 region has the DNA TGTGCCAGCAGCCCCATTGAGGGAGACGATACAGATACGCAGTATTTT. As protein: CASSPIEGDDTDTQYF.

This sequence joins TRBV3-1 and TRBJ2-3; 10 bases map to TRBD2. The J segment lost 1 base and the V segment lost 5 bases, leaving 6 bases of the junction unmatched. CDR1 and CDR2 (germline): LGHDT, YNNKEL (reference sequence). The CDR3 has 16 amino acids. This chain's CDR3 is CASSSTGTSGTDTQYF. CDR3 in DNA: TGTGCCAGCAGCTCCACCGGGACTAGCGGCACAGATACGCAGTATTTT.

This clonotype was seen a few times. This chain links TRBV29-1 with TRBJ1-1, with D maybe TRBD1 (5 bases). Per the germline V gene, CDR1 is SQVTM and CDR2 is ANQGSEA. The CDR3 consists of 11 residues. Trimming removed 6 bases at V and 5 bases at J, with 10 bases between. The CDR3 sequence is CSVVRVTEAFF. CDR3 sequence (DNA): TGCAGCGTAGTCAGGGTTACTGAAGCTTTCTTT.